This TCR beta chain was captured by sequencing in a study of naive and memory T cell subsets. Findings and caveats of the study: In CD4 and CD8 cells, diversity dropped from naive through EMRA. A few larger clonotypes appeared in naive repertoires, especially CD8, possibly memory cells re-expressing CD45RA. Over 95% of naive TCR sequences appeared only once after error correction, unlike memory subsets.

Germline lookup yields CDR1 DFQATT and CDR2 SNEGSKA (reference sequence). The CDR3 has 14 residues. V lost 6 bases, J lost 4 bases, and 18 bases lay in between. This clonotype was seen more than once but under ten times. Its antigen is unknown. Two oligonucleotides, mixed equimolar, formed the beta constant-region primer covering TRBC1 and TRBC2. The ligated cDNA underwent four PCR rounds using SP2 and nested alpha and beta constant-region primers. Each CDR3 protein gets one entry after TCRdb re-called the UMI-ligation and nested PCR reads with MiXCR. Of approximately 150,000 distinct CDR3 sequences detected, roughly 22% appear once; the ten largest clones hold 0.095% to 0.12%.

The J gene is TRBJ2-5, the V gene TRBV20-1; a weak D match, TRBD1 (5 bases). This TCR came from a human donor in good health. The sample comprised naive CD4+ T cells from blood. The CDR3 coding sequence is TGCAGTGCAAACAGGCCACCAACCCTAGAGACCCAGTACTTC. Translating it yields CSANRPPTLETQYF.